This entry lists 22 T cell receptor beta chains sequenced from one sample in a study of Graves' ophthalmopathy and Graves' hyperthyroidism. From RNA, the CDR3 regions of TCR beta chains were amplified and sequenced. HTBI primers were employed in first-round RT-PCR, then a second-round multiplex PCR followed. TCRdb reprocessed the multiplex PCR reads via MiXCR and lists one record per CDR3 protein. The data hold 400,000 or so distinct CDR3 sequences, with roughly 15% observed a single time. The sequenced sample consisted of peripheral blood. The receptors shown here come from a woman under 30 with stable Graves' hyperthyroidism.

There are many counts of this clonotype. J is TRBJ1-1 and V is TRBV20-1; TRBD1 matches 9 bases. The CDR3 length is 15 residues. J gave up 5 bases and V 3 bases, and 10 bases lay outside the gene matches. From germline, CDR1 is DFQATT and CDR2 SNEGSKA (reference sequence). The CDR3 sequence: CSASPGTGFRTEAFF. The CDR3 DNA is TGCAGTGCTAGTCCCGGGACAGGGTTTCGGACTGAAGCTTTCTTT.

This clonotype was picked up many times. This chain joins TRBV27 and TRBJ1-1, with D tentatively TRBD1 (6 bases). Germline V gene lookup returns CDR1 MNHEY and CDR2 SMNVEV (reference sequence). The CDR3 spans 17 residues. Trimming removed 0 bases at V and 0 bases at J, with 14 bases between. CDR3 residues: CASSLSPTGWMNTEAFF. CDR3 coding DNA: TGTGCCAGCAGTTTATCTCCGACAGGCTGGATGAACACTGAAGCTTTCTTT.

This clonotype has ten or more counts. The chain couples TRBV12-3 or TRBV12-4 to TRBJ2-7; D is undetermined. Trimming took 2 bases from V and 2 from J, leaving 10 bases between them. This CDR3 region has 14 residues. The CDR3 coding sequence is TGTGCCAGCAGTTTACCCACCCCTCCCTACGAGCAGTACTTC. It specifies CASSLPTPPYEQYF.

In this sample, this clonotype turned up many times. This chain links TRBV19 with TRBJ1-1, with D hard to call. This CDR3 is 13 amino acids long. V lost 10 bases and J 0 bases, leaving 12 bases between the germline ends. CDR1 is LNHDA, CDR2 SQIVND, per germline (reference sequence). CDR3 sequence reads: CATQGRMNTEAFF. The CDR3 DNA is TGTGCCACCCAAGGACGGATGAACACTGAAGCTTTCTTT. Together with reference TRBV19 and TRBJ1-1, the CDR3 gives the full variable domain: DGGITQSPKYLFRKEGQNVTLSCEQNLNHDAMYWYRQDPGQGLRLIYYSQIVNDFQKGDIAEGYSVSREKKESFPLTVTSAQKNPTAFYLCATQGRMNTEAFFGQGTRLTVV.

This clonotype occurred a few times. The chain uses TRBV7-2 and TRBJ2-7, with TRBD1 matching 10 bases. The junction had 8 bases not matched to a gene; V was cut back by 5 bases and J by 7 bases. Germline CDR1 and CDR2: SGHTA and FQGNSA. The CDR3 runs to 14 residues. This chain's CDR3 is CASSPRDRGREQYF. The CDR3 coding sequence is TGTGCCAGCAGCCCCCGGGACAGGGGTAGGGAGCAGTACTTC.

This rearrangement joins TRBV12-3 or TRBV12-4 to TRBJ1-5; D unresolved. The CDR3 is made up of 14 amino acids. V dropped 3 bases and J dropped 7 bases, with 13 bases sitting between them. The CDR3 is CASSLHGVEQPQHF. The CDR3 DNA reads TGTGCCAGCAGTTTGCACGGGGTAGAACAGCCCCAGCATTTT.

This clonotype has a count of ten or more. The chain recombines TRBV7-2 with TRBJ2-5, with 7 nucleotides matching TRBD2. The trim removed 6 bases at V and 7 bases at J, leaving 5 bases unmatched. CDR1 and CDR2 from the germline V gene are SGHTA and FQGNSA. The length of the CDR3 is 12 residues. Here the CDR3 DNA reads TGTGCCAGCAGTCTCCTAGCGGCGACCCAGTACTTC. Translating gives CASSLLAATQYF.

To note about this clonotype: A read error may explain this, as a much larger clone is one base away. CDR3 DNA: TGTGCCAGCAGTGTTAAGGGGAACTATGGCTACACCTTC. Encoded protein: CASSVKGNYGYTF. This chain links TRBV7-9 with TRBJ1-2, with D perhaps TRBD1 (5 bases). The CDR3 runs 13 residues. Per the germline V gene, CDR1 is SEHNR and CDR2 is FQNEAQ (reference sequence). The germline V and J ends were trimmed by 6 bases and 2 bases, with 10 bases remaining between them.

Many counts were recorded for this clonotype. V usage is TRBV7-9 and J usage is TRBJ2-7, with a tentative D call TRBD1 (5 bases). With 4 bases removed from V and 6 bases from J, the gap between germline ends came to 13 bases. CDR1 is SEHNR and CDR2 is FQNEAQ in the germline V gene (reference sequence). The CDR3 consists of 13 residues. CDR3 nucleotides: TGTGCCAGCAGCTACCCTAATACAGGCGAGCAGTACTTC. Protein: CASSYPNTGEQYF.

Ten or more counts support this clonotype. The chain employs TRBV6-5 and TRBJ1-1; D is undetermined. This CDR3 has 12 amino acids. V gave up 9 bases and J gave up 0 bases, with 8 bases separating them. The germline V gene encodes CDR1 MNHEY and CDR2 SVGAGI. CDR3 protein: CARPGLNTEAFF. The CDR3 DNA reads as TGTGCCAGGCCGGGCCTGAACACTGAAGCTTTCTTT.

This clonotype was observed many times. This chain connects TRBV7-2 to TRBJ2-5; D is ambiguous. The CDR3 contains 10 residues. Per the germline V gene, CDR1 is SGHTA and CDR2 is FQGNSA. V was cut by 5 bases and J by 7 bases, with 5 bases left in between. CDR3 region: CASSRGTQYF. The CDR3 DNA reads as TGTGCCAGCAGCCGCGGGACCCAGTACTTC.

The chain uses TRBV6-2 or TRBV6-3 and TRBJ2-2; TRBD2 matches 8 bases. CDR1 MNHEY and CDR2 SVGEGT come from the germline V gene. Losses at the gene ends were 8 bases for V and 1 base for J; bases not matched to a gene: 9. The CDR3 is made up of 16 amino acids. The CDR3 DNA follows: TGTGCCAGCCGACTGACTAGCGCCTTGAACACCGGGGAGCTGTTTTTT. Its protein product is CASRLTSALNTGELFF.

There are many counts of this clonotype. V is TRBV24-1 and J is TRBJ1-1; 9 bases match TRBD1. The CDR3 covers 16 residues. From germline, CDR1 is KGHDR and CDR2 SFDVKD. V trimming: 3 bases; J trimming: 1 base; junction bases outside the gene matches: 5. The CDR3 DNA reads as TGTGCCACCAGTGATGGCGGACAGGGGTCGAACACTGAAGCTTTCTTT. This sequence encodes CATSDGGQGSNTEAFF.

This clonotype was found many times. A junction end diverges from the germline sequence, so it may reflect a read error. V gene TRBV7-7 combines with J gene TRBJ2-4; D remains unclear. The germline CDR1 and CDR2 sequences are SSHAT and FNYEAQ (reference sequence). The CDR3 extends over 17 amino acids. The DNA of the CDR3 is TGTGCTAGCAGCTCTTTGTTCGACGGGTACGGCAAAAACATTCAGTACTTC. This translates into CASSSLFDGYGKNIQYF.

This clonotype was found many times. The V gene is TRBV2, the J gene TRBJ1-5; D is unresolved. This CDR3 region has 13 residues. V shed 2 bases and J shed 2 bases, with 4 bases lying between them. Per the germline V gene, CDR1 is SNHLY and CDR2 is FYNNEI. The CDR3: CASSEWGNQPQHF. The CDR3, as DNA: TGTGCCAGCAGTGAATGGGGCAATCAGCCCCAGCATTTT.

The sample holds many counts of this clonotype. This chain joins TRBV2 and TRBJ2-7; 10 bases are a match to TRBD1. The germline gives CDR1 SNHLY, CDR2 FYNNEI. The CDR3 runs 13 residues. Trimming cost V 7 bases and J 5 bases; bases outside gene matches: 5. The CDR3: CASTGTGDHEQYF. CDR3 in DNA: TGTGCCAGCACCGGGACAGGGGACCACGAGCAGTACTTC. Filled out from reference TRBV2 and TRBJ2-7, the complete variable domain reads EPEVTQTPSHQVTQMGQEVILRCVPISNHLYFYWYRQILGQKVEFLVSFYNNEISEKSEIFDDQFSVERPDGSNFTLKIRSTKLEDSAMYFCASTGTGDHEQYFGPGTRLTVT.

V gene TRBV12-3 or TRBV12-4 combines with J gene TRBJ1-2; D might be TRBD1 (5 bases). This CDR3 contains 15 residues. Trimming took off 2 bases at V and 5 bases at J, with 15 bases between the two ends. The chain's CDR3 is CASSLPGHTGYGYTF. As DNA, the CDR3 is TGTGCCAGCAGTTTACCTGGACATACGGGTTATGGCTACACCTTC.

The rearrangement uses TRBV12-3 or TRBV12-4 and TRBJ1-2, with D possibly TRBD1 on 6 matching bases. The CDR3 loop spans 15 amino acids. Trimming left V 6 bases short and J 7 bases short, with 21 bases between. CDR3 coding DNA: TGTGCCAGCAGAGCGACAGGTCTGGGAGCGGTTGGCTACACCTTC. This encodes CASRATGLGAVGYTF.

This clonotype was picked up many times. The V call is TRBV19, the J call TRBJ2-5; a possible D gene is TRBD1 (6 bases). The germline CDR1 and CDR2 sequences are LNHDA and SQIVND (reference sequence). This CDR3 is built from 15 residues. V lost 3 bases and J lost 2, with 13 bases in between. CDR3 coding DNA: TGTGCCAGTAGTATTAGGACGACAGGTCAAGAGACCCAGTACTTC. It specifies CASSIRTTGQETQYF.

This clonotype occurred many times. The rearrangement joins TRBV6-2 or TRBV6-3 to TRBJ1-2, with D unclear. CDR3 length equals 12 residues. Germline CDR1 MNHEY, CDR2 SVGEGT. V shed 0 bases and J shed 8 bases, with 7 bases lying between them. CDR3 loop: CASSYSAVGYTF. The CDR3 nucleotides are TGTGCCAGCAGTTACTCTGCCGTAGGCTACACCTTC.

This rearrangement joins TRBV6-1 to TRBJ1-1; D is possibly TRBD1 (5 bases). V was trimmed by 9 bases and J by 0 bases, leaving 11 bases between them. The germline V gene encodes CDR1 MNHNS and CDR2 SASEGT. This CDR3 is 13 amino acids long. The CDR3 DNA is TGTGCCAGTGGACAATTCTTGAACACTGAAGCTTTCTTT. This codes for CASGQFLNTEAFF.

The table lists this clonotype with a few counts. The genes are TRBV18 and TRBJ2-7, with TRBD1 matching 9 bases. The CDR3 runs to 14 residues. The V gene's germline CDR1 is KGHSH and CDR2 LQKENI. The V and J ends lost 7 bases and 2 bases, in that order; junction bases with no gene match: 6. CDR3 sequence reads: CASLPGQGTYEQYF. The DNA for the CDR3 is TGTGCCAGCTTGCCGGGACAGGGAACCTACGAGCAGTACTTC. Drawing the rest from reference TRBV18 and TRBJ2-7, the complete variable domain is NAGVMQNPRHLVRRRGQEARLRCSPMKGHSHVYWYRQLPEEGLKFMVYLQKENIIDESGMPKERFSAEFPKEGPSILRIQQVVRGDSAAYFCASLPGQGTYEQYFGPGTRLTVT.